This passage covers 24 T cell receptor beta chains from one sample sequenced in a study of tumor-infiltrating lymphocytes in localized non-small cell lung cancer. Here immunoSEQ multiplex PCR was the method, and the copy in TCRdb shows in-frame clones only, minus some. The repertoire holds about 15,000 clones, with 55% to 75% as singletons. Sample: lung tumor tissue. These receptors came from a human donor with non-small cell lung cancer.

The chain carries TRBV28 and TRBJ2-7; TRBD2 matches at 13 bases. V shed 8 bases, J shed 8 bases, and the junction held 6 bases outside the gene matches. In germline, CDR1 is MDHEN, CDR2 SYDVKM. This CDR3 is built from 13 residues. The CDR3: CASDTSGRAKQYF. In DNA form, the CDR3 reads TGTGCCAGCGACACTAGCGGGAGGGCTAAGCAGTACTTC. The whole variable domain, filled in from reference TRBV28 and TRBJ2-7, reads DVKVTQSSRYLVKRTGEKVFLECVQDMDHENMFWYRQDPGLGLRLIYFSYDVKMKEKGDIPEGYSVSREKKERFSLILESASTNQTSMYLCASDTSGRAKQYFGPGTRLTVT.

This chain links TRBV7-9 with TRBJ2-2; 7 bases line up with TRBD2. V dropped 3 bases and J dropped 5; count of bases not matched to a gene: 6. The CDR3 loop spans 15 amino acids. Per germline, CDR1 SEHNR and CDR2 FQNEAQ (reference sequence). The CDR3 region is CASSLDLRETGELFF. The CDR3, as DNA: TGTGCCAGCAGCTTGGATTTGCGGGAGACCGGGGAGCTGTTTTTT.

This rearrangement joins TRBV28 to TRBJ1-1, with D possibly matching TRBD1 (6 bases). V dropped 11 bases and J dropped 4 bases, with 11 bases sitting between them. The CDR3 runs to 11 residues. Germline lookup yields CDR1 MDHEN and CDR2 SYDVKM. CDR3 sequence reads: CALEGGTEAFF. CDR3 DNA: TGTGCCCTGGAAGGGGGCACTGAAGCTTTCTTT.

The chain uses TRBV6-1 and TRBJ2-7, with D possibly TRBD1 on 7 matching bases. CDR1 and CDR2 (germline): MNHNS, SASEGT. The length of the CDR3 is 13 residues. Between the trimmed V and J ends, which lost 6 bases and 3 bases, there was a span of 12 bases. For the CDR3, the DNA is TGTGCCAGCAGGGAGGGACAGAACTACGAGCAGTACTTC. Amino acid sequence: CASREGQNYEQYF.

This clone was detected only once. The V call is TRBV7-3, the J call TRBJ1-2, with 7 positions matching TRBD1. The V gene's germline CDR1 is SGHTA and CDR2 FQGTGA. The CDR3 contains 15 residues. J was trimmed by 0 bases and V by 5 bases; bases with no gene match: 6. The CDR3 sequence: CASSPGGKANYGYTF. CDR3 DNA sequence: TGTGCCAGCAGCCCAGGGGGAAAAGCTAACTATGGCTACACCTTC.

This chain links TRBV14 with TRBJ2-7, with D tentatively TRBD1 (7 bases). CDR3 length: 12 residues. Trimming shortened V by 4 bases and J by 7 bases, and 11 bases separated the two germline ends. CDR1 is SGHDN and CDR2 is FVKESK in the germline V gene. CDR3 nucleotides: TGTGCCAGCAGCCCAGGGGGGTGGGAGCAGTACTTC. Protein product: CASSPGGWEQYF. Complete variable domain (other parts from reference TRBV14 and TRBJ2-7): EAGVTQFPSHSVIEKGQTVTLRCDPISGHDNLYWYRRVMGKEIKFLLHFVKESKQDESGMPNNRFLAERTGGTYSTLKVQPAELEDSGVYFCASSPGGWEQYFGPGTRLTVT.

The gene calls are TRBV19 and TRBJ2-6; D gene unclear. Germline V gene lookup returns CDR1 LNHDA and CDR2 SQIVND (reference sequence). The germline V and J ends were trimmed by 4 bases and 0 bases, with 7 bases remaining between them. The CDR3 is made up of 15 amino acids. The chain's CDR3 is CASSKIYSGANVLTF. CDR3 in DNA: TGTGCCAGTAGTAAGATATACTCTGGGGCCAACGTCCTGACTTTC.

The chain is built from TRBV14 and TRBJ2-7; no clear D gene. Trimming cost V 4 bases and J 3 bases, with 4 bases left between them. The CDR3 consists of 11 residues. Germline lookup yields CDR1 SGHDN and CDR2 FVKESK. The CDR3 sequence: CASSRHYEQYF. As DNA, the CDR3 is TGTGCCAGCAGCCGGCACTACGAGCAGTACTTC.

This rearrangement joins TRBV10-3 to TRBJ1-1, with 10 bases that match TRBD1. The CDR3 loop spans 13 amino acids. The junction had 4 bases not matched to a gene; V was cut back by 9 bases and J by 3 bases. Germline loops: CDR1 ENHRY, CDR2 SYGVKD. CDR3 sequence (DNA): TGTGCCATAACCGGGACAGGGGACACTGAAGCTTTCTTT. Protein product: CAITGTGDTEAFF.

The J gene is TRBJ1-3, the V gene TRBV6-5; D is unresolved. This CDR3 has 16 residues. Germline V gene sequence: CDR1 MNHEY, CDR2 SVGAGI. Trimming stripped 0 bases from V and 0 bases from J, with 9 bases between. The CDR3, as DNA: TGTGCCAGCAGTTACTCCCTAAGAGTCTCTGGAAACACCATATATTTT. This encodes CASSYSLRVSGNTIYF.

The rearrangement joins TRBV6-1 to TRBJ2-1, with 11 bases lining up with TRBD2. The CDR3 length is 15 residues. V lost 7 bases and J lost 3; bases outside the gene matches: 5. Germline CDR1 reads MNHNS; CDR2 reads SASEGT. The CDR3 nucleotides are TGTGCCAGCATTGTAGCGGGGGGGGTCTACAATGAGCAGTTCTTC. Amino acid sequence: CASIVAGGVYNEQFF.

This clone was picked up one time. This rearrangement joins TRBV7-9 to TRBJ1-2; a weak D match, TRBD1 (5 bases). The CDR3 consists of 14 residues. The germline V gene encodes CDR1 SEHNR and CDR2 FQNEAQ (reference sequence). V was shortened by 5 bases and J by 5 bases, with 15 bases between the two germline ends. The CDR3 region is CASSPAGWTYGYTF. CDR3 DNA: TGTGCCAGCAGCCCCGCAGGGTGGACGTATGGCTACACCTTC.

The J gene is TRBJ1-2, the V gene TRBV27; TRBD1 matches 7 bases. Per germline, CDR1 MNHEY and CDR2 SMNVEV (reference sequence). V dropped 4 bases and J dropped 4; count of bases not matched to a gene: 9. This CDR3 has 15 amino acids. The CDR3 DNA reads as TGTGCCAGCAGTTCCCTGGAGGGGGCCACCTATGGCTACACCTTC. Translated: CASSSLEGATYGYTF.

The rearrangement uses TRBV4-2 and TRBJ1-2; TRBD1 might be the D (6 bases). Germline V gene sequence: CDR1 LGHNA, CDR2 YNFKEQ. CDR3 length equals 15 residues. The V end was cut by 3 bases, the J end by 2 bases, with 13 bases between. CDR3 DNA: TGTGCCAGCAGCCAGGAACAGGGAGTCAACTATGGCTACACCTTC. Translating it yields CASSQEQGVNYGYTF.

The chain joins TRBV15 to TRBJ1-1, with a tentative D call TRBD1 (6 bases). Trimming stripped 0 bases from V and 0 bases from J, with 8 bases between. Germline V gene lookup returns CDR1 LNHNV and CDR2 YYDKDF (reference sequence). CDR3 length equals 15 residues. In DNA form, the CDR3 reads TGTGCCACCAGCAGAGAAGGGACACTGAACACTGAAGCTTTCTTT. The encoded protein is CATSREGTLNTEAFF.

This rearrangement joins TRBV15 to TRBJ1-1; D unresolved. This CDR3 region has 14 residues. The germline V gene encodes CDR1 LNHNV and CDR2 YYDKDF (reference sequence). Trimming pared 9 bases from V and 6 bases from J, leaving 20 bases between. The CDR3 loop is CATKLERERAEAFF. The CDR3 DNA reads as TGTGCCACTAAGTTGGAGCGAGAAAGGGCTGAAGCTTTCTTT.

This chain connects TRBV6-5 to TRBJ2-1; D is ambiguous. The CDR3 totals 13 residues. Germline-derived CDR1 and CDR2 are MNHEY and SVGAGI. The V end lost 5 bases, the J end lost 3 bases, and 8 bases lay between the germline ends. CDR3 in amino acids: CASSPTSYNEQFF. The CDR3 DNA sequence: TGTGCCAGCAGTCCAACAAGCTACAATGAGCAGTTCTTC.

The chain links TRBV5-1 to TRBJ2-2, with 10 bases lining up with TRBD1. Germline CDR1 and CDR2: SGHRS and YFSETQ. The CDR3 loop spans 15 amino acids. Trimming removed 1 base from V and 6 bases from J; junction bases left unmatched: 3. The CDR3 DNA reads TGCGCCAGCAGCTTGAGACAGGGGGCGGCCGGGGAGCTGTTTTTT. The encoded protein is CASSLRQGAAGELFF.

J is TRBJ2-3 and V is TRBV6-5; TRBD2 matches 9 bases. The CDR3 loop spans 16 amino acids. The V gene end was trimmed by 0 bases and the J gene end by 4 bases; junction bases not matched to a gene: 5. Germline V gene sequence: CDR1 MNHEY, CDR2 SVGAGI. CDR3 region: CASSYSGRGGPDTQYF. The DNA for the CDR3 is TGTGCCAGCAGTTACTCTGGGCGGGGGGGCCCAGATACGCAGTATTTT.

The V call is TRBV2, the J call TRBJ2-3; 7 positions agree with TRBD1. With 6 bases clipped from V and 2 bases from J, the junction kept 5 bases outside the gene matches. This CDR3 region has 14 residues. Germline CDR1 SNHLY, CDR2 FYNNEI. The CDR3 DNA follows: TGTGCCAGCAGCCGGGACAGTTCCACAGATACGCAGTATTTT. It specifies CASSRDSSTDTQYF.

About this clone: At one end the junction does not follow the germline gene, possibly because of a read error. The gene calls are TRBV5-4 and TRBJ2-1; perhaps TRBD2 as D (6 bases). The CDR3 length is 14 residues. The germline V gene has CDR1 SGHNT and CDR2 YYREEE (reference sequence). The CDR3 nucleotides read TGCGCCAGCACCTTCCGGGAGAGTTACAATGAGCAGTTCTTC. Protein sequence: CASTFRESYNEQFF.

The chain has TRBV2 and TRBJ2-2, with D possibly being TRBD1 (5 bases). The ends were cut back, 6 bases at V and 1 base at J, with 6 bases in the middle. The length of the CDR3 is 13 residues. CDR1 and CDR2 from the germline V gene are SNHLY and FYNNEI. CDR3 in amino acids: CASRGLNTGELFF. CDR3 DNA sequence: TGTGCCAGCAGGGGGCTGAACACCGGGGAGCTGTTTTTT. Together with reference TRBV2 and TRBJ2-2, the CDR3 gives the full variable domain: EPEVTQTPSHQVTQMGQEVILRCVPISNHLYFYWYRQILGQKVEFLVSFYNNEISEKSEIFDDQFSVERPDGSNFTLKIRSTKLEDSAMYFCASRGLNTGELFFGEGSRLTVL.

This chain joins TRBV2 and TRBJ1-1; TRBD1 matches at 8 bases. CDR1 and CDR2 from the germline V gene are SNHLY and FYNNEI. The CDR3 spans 12 residues. Germline trimming cut 8 bases from V and 1 base from J; bases unmatched to any gene: 0. The DNA for the CDR3 is TGTGCCAGCCAGGGGGCGAACACTGAAGCTTTCTTT. Encoded protein: CASQGANTEAFF.

The chain couples TRBV5-4 to TRBJ2-1; TRBD1 matches 11 bases. This CDR3 region has 14 residues. CDR1 is SGHNT, CDR2 YYREEE, per germline (reference sequence). After removal of 3 bases from V and 6 bases from J, the junction contained 2 bases not matched to a gene. The CDR3 is CASSWDRGVNEQFF. As DNA, the CDR3 is TGTGCCAGCAGCTGGGACAGGGGGGTCAATGAGCAGTTCTTC.